Below, 25 T cell receptor beta chains from the same sample are listed, as sequenced in a study of T cells expressing NK-cell markers. No DNA is given; TCRdb re-called the 5' RACE reads and lists each CDR3 protein once. The sample has about 370,000 distinct CDR3 sequences. Input material: blood T cells: a sorted CD56 or NKG2C T cell subset, CD4+ or CD8+ T cells, or bulk PBMC T cells (not recorded which). All receptors come from a woman aged 45-65 years in good health.

The V gene is TRBV2, the J gene TRBJ2-3; lacking DNA, the TRBD2 call made by TCRdb goes unchecked. Germline lookup yields CDR1 SNHLY and CDR2 FYNNEI. The CDR3 runs to 14 residues. The CDR3 here is CASNLRGPGDTQYF.

The V call is TRBV7-7, the J call TRBJ2-5; TCRdb picks TRBD1, but there is no DNA to check that call. CDR3 length equals 16 residues. Germline V gene lookup returns CDR1 SSHAT and CDR2 FNYEAQ (reference sequence). The CDR3 is CASSLGAPGVKETQYF.

This sequence joins TRBV9 and TRBJ1-3. CDR1 is SGDLS and CDR2 is YYNGEE in the germline V gene. The CDR3 runs to 16 residues. This CDR3 is CASSVGSLRRGNTIYF. Variable domain in full (rest from reference TRBV9 and TRBJ1-3): DSGVTQTPKHLITATGQRVTLRCSPRSGDLSVYWYQQSLDQGLQFLIQYYNGEERAKGNILERFSAQQFPDLHSELNLSSLELGDSALYFCASSVGSLRRGNTIYFGEGSWLTVV.

The chain carries TRBV20-1 and TRBJ1-5. Germline V lookup: CDR1 DFQATT, CDR2 SNEGSKA (reference sequence). The CDR3 has 14 amino acids. This chain's CDR3 is CSARIGGSNQPQHF.

This chain uses TRBV29-1 with TRBJ2-1; checking the TCRdb D call of TRBD1 is not possible without DNA. CDR1 is SQVTM and CDR2 is ANQGSEA in the germline V gene. CDR3 length: 15 amino acids. CDR3 amino acids: CSVAGAGGQGYEQFF.

J is TRBJ1-2 and V is TRBV27. The CDR3 length is 13 residues. CDR1 MNHEY and CDR2 SMNVEV come from the germline V gene (reference sequence). CDR3 in amino acids: CATLSHGPYGYTF.

The chain has TRBV12-3 or TRBV12-4 and TRBJ2-7; TCRdb lists TRBD2, though no DNA is available to test this call. The CDR3 extends over 17 amino acids. The CDR3 spells CASSSAGGPGDYYEQYF.

The chain has TRBV12-3 or TRBV12-4 and TRBJ2-1; the TCRdb call, TRBD2, lacks DNA for checking. The length of the CDR3 is 19 residues. The CDR3 sequence is CASSLALLAGAGVGNEQFF.

The chain combines TRBV27 with TRBJ2-1; TCRdb indicates TRBD1, and absent DNA this call remains unverified. Germline values: CDR1 MNHEY, CDR2 SMNVEV (reference sequence). This CDR3 has 14 residues. The CDR3: CASSSRYPRDEQFF.

The chain carries TRBV5-6 and TRBJ2-7. This CDR3 has 12 amino acids. Germline loops: CDR1 SGHDT, CDR2 YYEEEE. This CDR3 is CASSLMWGEQYF.

This chain joins TRBV7-2 and TRBJ2-2; TCRdb's D call of TRBD2 is untestable without DNA. CDR3 length: 16 amino acids. Germline lookup yields CDR1 SGHTA and CDR2 FQGNSA. This CDR3 is CASSLGTSLVTGELFF.

The chain is built from TRBV20-1 and TRBJ1-1. The germline gives CDR1 DFQATT, CDR2 SNEGSKA (reference sequence). This CDR3 has 13 residues. The CDR3 loop is CSARGGGENEAFF.

The chain carries TRBV5-1 and TRBJ2-3; TCRdb designates TRBD1, a call that cannot be tested without DNA. The germline gives CDR1 SGHRS, CDR2 YFSETQ. CDR3 length: 15 amino acids. CDR3 in amino acids: CASSLQGTYTDTQYF. Full variable domain (remainder filled in from reference TRBV5-1 and TRBJ2-3): KAGVTQTPRYLIKTRGQQVTLSCSPISGHRSVSWYQQTPGQGLQFLFEYFSETQRNKGNFPGRFSGRQFSNSRSEMNVSTLELGDSALYLCASSLQGTYTDTQYFGPGTRLTVL.

The chain has TRBV27 and TRBJ1-3. Germline V gene lookup returns CDR1 MNHEY and CDR2 SMNVEV (reference sequence). The CDR3 covers 15 residues. The CDR3 sequence: CASSLSATSGNTIYF.

V and J are TRBV3-1 and TRBJ2-3. The CDR3 consists of 14 residues. Germline V gene sequence: CDR1 LGHDT, CDR2 YNNKEL (reference sequence). Here the CDR3 reads CASSQRPNTDTQYF.

This rearrangement joins TRBV11-2 to TRBJ2-1. Germline V gene data show CDR1 as SGHAT and CDR2 as FQNNGV. The CDR3 spans 15 residues. The CDR3 loop reads CASSLKIIADKQEFF.

This sequence joins TRBV29-1 and TRBJ2-7; TCRdb returns TRBD1, unconfirmable since there is no DNA. The CDR3 runs 12 residues. Germline loops: CDR1 SQVTM, CDR2 ANQGSEA. This CDR3 reads CSVSTGANEQYF.

The J gene is TRBJ1-5, the V gene TRBV10-1; TCRdb selects TRBD1, and the lack of DNA leaves this call unchecked. The CDR3 contains 20 residues. CDR1 and CDR2 from the germline V gene are WNHNN and SYGVQD (reference sequence). The CDR3 loop is CASSESERGKQLGPNQPQHF.

The chain couples TRBV12-3 or TRBV12-4 to TRBJ1-2; TCRdb indicates TRBD1, and absent DNA this call remains unverified. The length of the CDR3 is 17 residues. CDR3: CASSPWAGGQGNYGYTF.

The chain uses TRBV29-1 and TRBJ2-6; TCRdb proposes TRBD1, but this gene call is untestable without DNA. This CDR3 comprises 18 residues. Germline CDR1 reads SQVTM; CDR2 reads ANQGSEA. CDR3 in amino acids: CSVRAPFQGGSGANVLTF.

The CDR3 sequence: CASSPGTGAGDTQYF. The V call is TRBV12-3 or TRBV12-4, the J call TRBJ2-3; TCRdb's assignment of TRBD1 cannot be checked, as there is no DNA. The CDR3 spans 15 residues.

V and J are TRBV29-1 and TRBJ1-1; TCRdb returns TRBD1, unconfirmable since there is no DNA. The CDR3 spans 16 residues. Germline CDR1 SQVTM, CDR2 ANQGSEA. The CDR3: CSARDRTRGMNTEAFF.

The genes are TRBV20-1 and TRBJ2-1; TCRdb gives TRBD2 as the D gene, but with no DNA this cannot be confirmed. Germline V CDR1 and CDR2: DFQATT, SNEGSKA (reference sequence). The CDR3 is 13 amino acids. CDR3 amino acids: CSARGLAGYLEFF.

The chain employs TRBV20-1 and TRBJ1-1. Germline assignment: CDR1 DFQATT and CDR2 SNEGSKA (reference sequence). CDR3 length equals 13 residues. CDR3 loop: CSAPGAMNTEAFF.

This rearrangement joins TRBV12-3 or TRBV12-4 to TRBJ1-2; as DNA is missing, the TRBD1 call by TCRdb cannot be tested. CDR3 length equals 13 residues. CDR3 sequence reads: CVTAKSGAYGYTF.